Given below is one T cell receptor (beta chain) in context. This clonotype is considered medium-sized (0.01 to 0.1%). Its antigen specificity is not known. Qualities for individual bases were not recorded, and no much larger clone is one base off. Instead of sorted cells or RNA, genomic DNA extracted from peripheral blood served as the source for amplifying TCR beta rearrangements. This record comes from a study of T cell repertoires in aging, cancer and after chemotherapy (dated 2019 in TCRdb). Study-wide context: Six donor age groups were covered, ranging from 30 or younger up to 70 or older, and each group contained at least three individuals. In the hematological group, the paired samples taken before and after chemotherapy came from chronic lymphocytic leukemia patients who were treated with regimens based on fludarabine or bendamustine. Peripheral blood TCR beta repertoires from healthy donors and cancer patients were profiled to examine immunoaging and T cell reconstitution after chemotherapy. A cohort of 200 to 250 cancer patients (approximately 92 with hematological and around 120 with solid cancers) was assembled, and 95 healthy donors were included as a reference group. The full dataset contained 9.1 million or so TCR reads.

The paper as a whole reports these results and caveats: Untreated patients with hematological or solid cancers showed significantly lower blood TCR diversity and higher clonality than age-matched healthy donors. Lymphoid organ infiltration was present in the hematological cancer patients, and this infiltration may itself impair thymic emigration or the expansion of peripheral T cells. According to the authors, the repertoire data do not allow conclusions to be drawn about immunological memory after chemotherapy. In both cancer cohorts, median generation probability rose over the chemotherapy interval, which suggests that the repertoire was reconstituted through rebound thymic output. In healthy donors, the drop in TCR diversity with age came mainly from a loss of richness, whereas in cancer patients a loss of evenness also played a part.

Trimming at the junction amounts to 6 bases on V and 5 bases on J, and the germline ends lie 8 bases apart. From cysteine to phenylalanine, the CDR3 is 12 amino acids long. Of all the DNA, just the CDR3 is kept, 36 bases in frame from base 1. Rearranged TRB sequences spanning V, D and J segments were amplified by multiplex touch-down PCR using a mixed TRB-A/B primer pool. Illumina adapters and sample indices were attached to the amplicons through two consecutive PCR reactions run with Phusion HS II polymerase. Amplicons were gel-purified with the NucleoSpin Gel and PCR Clean-up kit, then checked with Qubit and an Agilent 2100 Bioanalyzer. Libraries were sequenced on an Illumina MiSeq using 600-cycle, single-indexed, paired-end runs. As for how the authors treated the data: Processing of the TRB sequences was carried out with MiXCR versions 2.12 and 3.0.5. Each unique CDR3 nucleotide sequence was counted as one clone, and only productive sequences with at least two reads were retained. Shannon diversity, evenness, clonality (one minus evenness), and alpha-parameterized diversity profiles from alpha 0 to 5 were included as repertoire metrics. The IGoR algorithm was used to calculate generation probabilities of clones in the paired pre- and post-chemotherapy samples. TCRdb trimmed public reads at Q25 via fastp, called clones via MiXCR and kept in-frame beta chains. Rows with a matching CDR3 protein are joined into one entry that keeps the most common DNA and genes. The V and J calls were determined by TCRdb, not by the authors. The sample includes roughly 12,000 distinct CDR3 sequences, with under 35% observed a single time. The top ten constitute roughly a tenth of the sample.

In this chain, TRBV12-3 or TRBV12-4 is recombined with TRBJ2-1; the D gene assignment is ambiguous. This TCR derives from a human donor with a blood cancer. The sample consisted of blood. The DNA is as follows: TGTGCCAGCAGCCCATGGAACAATGAGCAGTTCTTC. Its coded protein is CASSPWNNEQFF.